The entry below describes one TCR beta chain. Its antigen is unidentified. Clones were sequenced by immunoSEQ multiplex PCR, and TCRdb holds only the in-frame ones, with some missing. The sample records more than 2 million clones, about 95% being singletons. Germline lookup yields CDR1 LGHNA and CDR2 YNFKEQ. The V end lost 0 bases, the J end lost 2 bases, and 10 bases lay between the germline ends. CDR3 length: 16 amino acids. CD45RO-negative CD8 cells positively selected for CCR7 made up the naive population, which excluded terminally differentiated effector memory CD45RA+ cells. These data come from a study of shared clonotypes between healthy human individuals. Study findings and constraints: Specimens sampled were limited to blood, with tissue repertoires likely differing.

The receptor was derived from a man aged 18 to 29 in good health. Material for sequencing was naive CD8+ T cells sorted from blood. The chain is built from TRBV4-2 and TRBJ2-2; possibly TRBD2 for D (6 bases). CDR3 DNA: TGTGCCAGCAGCCAAGATTTTAGCGGCAACACCGGGGAGCTGTTTTTT. Translating it yields CASSQDFSGNTGELFF.